A single T cell receptor (beta chain) is shown here with its context. Its target antigen remains unknown. No per-base quality is available; no much larger clone lies one base away. Patients with a history of autoimmune disease or receiving systemic immunosuppression were excluded from the trial. Peripheral blood for TCR sequencing was drawn from every dose cohort at baseline, at cycle 4 day 1 and at cycle 7 day 1. The samples were drawn from a first-in-human, open-label, multicenter phase I dose-escalation trial of ivuxolimab. The trial enrolled adults with locally advanced or metastatic head and neck squamous cell, hepatocellular, melanoma or renal cell carcinoma. Before TCR sequencing, CD4+ T cells and CD8+ T cells were sorted from peripheral blood as separate populations. This specimen comes from a study of OX40 agonist ivuxolimab in advanced cancers. Context from the whole study: Ivuxolimab was an agonistic, fully human IgG2 monoclonal antibody directed against OX40 (CD134), a costimulatory receptor. Intravenous ivuxolimab was administered to patients every 2 weeks at six dose levels: 0.01, 0.1, 0.3, 1.5, 3 and 10 mg/kg. Of the roughly 52 dose-escalation patients, hepatocellular carcinoma was present in around 20, melanoma in approximately 15, renal cell carcinoma in 9 and head and neck cancer in 9. The dose-escalation cohort was about 86% male with a mean age of about 60 years, ranging from roughly 23 to 90. Prior anti-PD-1, anti-PD-L1 or anti-CTLA-4 therapy was permitted, and 35% to 40% of dose-escalation patients had received checkpoint inhibitors. Partial responses were achieved by three dose-escalation patients, of whom one had hepatocellular carcinoma and two had cutaneous melanoma. The point of sequencing TCRbeta in the periphery was to test whether ivuxolimab changed TCR sequence diversity and drove clonal T-cell expansion. The paper reports the monotherapy dose-escalation portion (N of about 50 patients) of the phase I ivuxolimab trial. Study-wide findings and limitations: After ivuxolimab, more expanded clones were found on average in CD8+ T cells than in CD4+ T cells. The antigen specificity of the clonally expanded peripheral T cells was not determined. Low levels of normalized T-cell clonal expansion were also shown by some nonresponding patients. In the 0.1-3.0 mg/kg groups, partial responders were among the patients with the lowest normalized peripheral clonal expansion, particularly in CD8+ T cells. At doses from 0.1 to 3.0 mg/kg, clonal expansion was seen in both CD4+ and CD8+ blood T cells between baseline and week 6.

Taken from cysteine to phenylalanine, the CDR3 has 15 residues. The entry retains the CDR3 DNA only, 45 bases that are in frame from base 1. Sequences SNHLY (CDR1) and FYNNEI (CDR2) are obtained from the germline V gene. Genomic DNA was extracted from sorted cells for sequencing of the TCRbeta CDR3 region. The immunoSEQ Assay was used for sequencing of TCRbeta CDR3 regions. Here the immuneACCESS table is served through TCRdb, limited to in-frame sequences with V and J called. Missing clones are a known gap in these copies; in checked studies unresolved V genes cover under half, and the rest lacks a known reason. This sample has about 35,000 clones in its table, and roughly 82% of those were observed once. Together, the top ten hold more than 20% of the sample.

This chain joins TRBV2 to TRBJ1-2; 7 junctional bases match TRBD1. This receptor was obtained from an adult with an advanced solid tumor such as melanoma, head and neck, liver or kidney cancer. Here the sequenced sample was CD4+ or CD8+ T cells sorted from blood, taken in a trial of the OX40 agonist ivuxolimab. The nucleotide sequence reads TGTGCTATCAAAACCCAGACAGGGCGAAACTATGGCTACACCTTC. Translated, this gives CAIKTQTGRNYGYTF.